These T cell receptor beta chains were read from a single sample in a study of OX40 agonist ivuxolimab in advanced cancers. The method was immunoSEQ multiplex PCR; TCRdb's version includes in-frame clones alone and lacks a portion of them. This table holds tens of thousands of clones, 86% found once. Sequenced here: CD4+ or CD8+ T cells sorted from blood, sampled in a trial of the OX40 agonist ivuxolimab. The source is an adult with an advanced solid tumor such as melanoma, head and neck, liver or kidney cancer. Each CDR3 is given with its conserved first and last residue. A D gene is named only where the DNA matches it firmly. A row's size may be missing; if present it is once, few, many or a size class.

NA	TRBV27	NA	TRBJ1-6	CASRASRGATLHF	TGTGCCAGCCGGGCCTCTAGGGGAGCGACCCTCCACTTT
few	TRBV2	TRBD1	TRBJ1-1	CASTGTANTEAFF	TGTGCCAGCACTGGGACAGCGAACACTGAAGCTTTCTTT
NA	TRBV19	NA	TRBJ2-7	CASRTRNGVFSEQYF	TGTGCCAGTAGAACCCGGAACGGGGTATTCTCCGAGCAGTACTTC
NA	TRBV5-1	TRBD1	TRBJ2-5	CASTPTGGVETQYF	TGCGCCAGCACTCCGACAGGGGGCGTAGAGACCCAGTACTTC
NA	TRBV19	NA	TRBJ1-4	CATSDLPGGDEKLFF	TGTGCCACCTCTGACCTCCCCGGGGGTGATGAAAAACTGTTTTTT
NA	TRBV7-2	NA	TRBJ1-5	CASSFQGRNSNQPQHF	TGTGCCAGCAGCTTTCAGGGAAGGAATAGCAATCAGCCCCAGCATTTT
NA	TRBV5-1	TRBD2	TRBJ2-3	CASSPFPSGGTDTQYF	TGCGCCAGCAGCCCGTTTCCCAGCGGGGGTACAGATACGCAGTATTTT
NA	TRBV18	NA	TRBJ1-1	CASSRSRDLNTEAFF	TGTGCCAGCTCACGCTCCAGGGATTTGAACACTGAAGCTTTCTTT
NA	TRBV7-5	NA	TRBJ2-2	CVRSPHKQGPNTGELFF	TGTGTCAGAAGCCCTCACAAACAGGGCCCGAACACCGGGGAGCTGTTTTTT
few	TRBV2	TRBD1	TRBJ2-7	CASSEEQGAFYEQYF	TGTGCCAGCAGTGAAGAGCAGGGGGCCTTCTACGAGCAGTACTTC
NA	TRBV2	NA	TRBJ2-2	CASQSSRSLFTGELFF	TGTGCCAGTCAGAGCTCACGGTCCCTCTTCACCGGGGAGCTGTTTTTT
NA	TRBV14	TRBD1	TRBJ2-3	CASSPLGTGAEDTQYF	TGTGCCAGCAGCCCCCTCGGGACAGGGGCGGAAGATACGCAGTATTTT
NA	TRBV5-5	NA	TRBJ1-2	CASSFDLLTGYTF	TGTGCCAGCAGCTTTGATCTCCTGACTGGCTACACCTTC
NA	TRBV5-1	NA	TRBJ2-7	CASSETPLYEQYF	TGCGCCAGCAGCGAGACCCCCTTATACGAGCAGTACTTC
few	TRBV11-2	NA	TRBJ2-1	CASSLPNEQFF	TGTGCCAGCAGCTTACCCAATGAGCAGTTCTTC
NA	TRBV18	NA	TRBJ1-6	CASSSTTPGQANSPLHF	TGTGCCAGCTCATCCACGACCCCGGGACAAGCCAATTCACCCCTCCACTTT
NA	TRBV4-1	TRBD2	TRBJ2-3	CASSQLGGTRGYTQYF	TGCGCCAGCAGCCAGCTTGGCGGGACTAGGGGTTATACGCAGTATTTT